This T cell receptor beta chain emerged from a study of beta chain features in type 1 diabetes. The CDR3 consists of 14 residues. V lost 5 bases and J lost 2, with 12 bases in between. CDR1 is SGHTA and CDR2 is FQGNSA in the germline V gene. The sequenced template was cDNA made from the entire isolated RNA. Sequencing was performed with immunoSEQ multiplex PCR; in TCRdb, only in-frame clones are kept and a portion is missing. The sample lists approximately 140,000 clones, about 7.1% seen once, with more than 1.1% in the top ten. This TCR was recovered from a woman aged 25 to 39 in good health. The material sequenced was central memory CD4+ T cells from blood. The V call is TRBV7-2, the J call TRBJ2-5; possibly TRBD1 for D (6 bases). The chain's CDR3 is CASSRGHAQETQYF. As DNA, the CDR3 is TGTGCCAGCAGCAGGGGACACGCTCAAGAGACCCAGTACTTC.